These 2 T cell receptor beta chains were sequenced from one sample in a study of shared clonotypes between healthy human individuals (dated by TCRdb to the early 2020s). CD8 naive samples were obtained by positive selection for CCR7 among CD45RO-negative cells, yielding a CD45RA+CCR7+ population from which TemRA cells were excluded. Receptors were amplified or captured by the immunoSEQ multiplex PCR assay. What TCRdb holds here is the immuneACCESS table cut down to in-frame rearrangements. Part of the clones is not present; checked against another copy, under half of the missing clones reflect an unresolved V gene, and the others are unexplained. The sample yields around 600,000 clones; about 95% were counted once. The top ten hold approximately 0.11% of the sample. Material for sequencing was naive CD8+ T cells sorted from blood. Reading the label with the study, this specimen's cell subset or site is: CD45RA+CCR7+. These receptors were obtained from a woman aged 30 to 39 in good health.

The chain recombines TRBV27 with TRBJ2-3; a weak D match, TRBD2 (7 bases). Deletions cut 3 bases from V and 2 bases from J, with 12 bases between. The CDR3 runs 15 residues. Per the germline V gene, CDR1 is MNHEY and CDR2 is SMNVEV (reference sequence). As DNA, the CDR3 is TGTGCCAGCAGTTTCGGGGGGCCATACACAGATACGCAGTATTTT. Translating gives CASSFGGPYTDTQYF.

Here the CDR3 reads CASSFLGRDEKLFF. In DNA, the CDR3 is TGTGCCAGCAGTTTCTTGGGGAGGGATGAAAAACTGTTTTTT. The genes are TRBV27 and TRBJ1-4, with D unresolved. The CDR3 consists of 14 residues. V lost 3 bases to trimming and J lost 6 bases, with 11 bases between them. Germline V lookup: CDR1 MNHEY, CDR2 SMNVEV (reference sequence).